In this sample, the clone carrying this T cell receptor beta chain turned up once. The antigen remains unidentified. The record originates from a study of siplizumab effects on memory and regulatory T cells. General study results and limits: Mappable CD4+ clones that were alloreactive averaged about 69% Treg-derived with siplizumab versus around 25% in controls. Naive T cells apparently outstripped memory cells in diversity and seemed major alloresponse contributors. Roughly 80-97% of proliferating CD4+ or CD8+ clones defied assignment to a naive or memory phenotype.

Per individual sample, about 100,000 TCR templates were assayed. Generated by immunoSEQ multiplex PCR, the TCRdb table keeps only in-frame clones and is missing some. The sample holds approximately 110,000 clones, about 93% seen once. CDR1 is MGHDK, CDR2 SYGVNS, per germline. There are 15 residues in the CDR3. V dropped 2 bases and J dropped 4; count of bases not matched to a gene: 5. The V call is TRBV25-1, the J call TRBJ1-2; 9 nucleotides line up with TRBD1. What was sequenced was CD4+ T cells sorted from blood. This clonotype was obtained from a human donor in good health. The CDR3 reads CASSERTGVFYGYTF. CDR3 nucleotide sequence: TGTGCCAGCAGTGAAAGGACAGGGGTTTTCTATGGCTACACCTTC.